One and the same sample provided the 21 T cell receptor beta chains below, sequenced in a study of radiation and T cells in renal cell carcinoma (dated by TCRdb to between 2020 and 2021). What this sample's time point label stands for: baseline pretreatment blood. The sample's treatment or condition label is to be understood as: 15 Gy SBRT to primary tumor, nephrectomy 4 weeks later. Library generation was performed with the immunoSEQ multiplex PCR assay. Not all clones reach the TCRdb copy of this immuneACCESS table, which keeps in-frame sequences only. Checked studies attribute under half of the gap to unresolved V genes and leave the rest unexplained. Across this sample there are 150,000 or so clones, with about 88% seen only once. About 11% of the sample is in the top ten clones. The sample consisted of blood, taken from a patient whose treatment included radiotherapy and nephrectomy. The origin of the receptors is a woman in her forties or fifties with renal cell carcinoma.

The chain recombines TRBV5-1 with TRBJ1-2; no definite D call. CDR3 length: 13 residues. Trimming cost V 0 bases and J 4 bases, with 7 bases left between them. Germline V gives CDR1 SGHRS, CDR2 YFSETQ. CDR3 in DNA: TGCGCCAGCAGCTTGGAGCAGACCTATGGCTACACCTTC. Its protein product is CASSLEQTYGYTF.

J is TRBJ2-1 and V is TRBV7-2, with D possibly TRBD1 on 6 matching bases. Germline V CDR1 and CDR2: SGHTA, FQGNSA. This CDR3 contains 14 residues. The V gene lost 7 bases and the J gene lost 3 bases, with 13 bases spanning the gap. Here the CDR3 reads CASNHGTIYNEQFF. The CDR3 nucleotides are TGTGCCAGCAACCACGGGACAATCTACAATGAGCAGTTCTTC.

The chain uses TRBV9 and TRBJ2-5; D assignment may be TRBD1 or TRBD2 (5 bases each). The CDR3 covers 15 residues. V was clipped by 2 bases and J by 4 bases, with 15 bases between them. Germline CDR1 and CDR2: SGDLS and YYNGEE. The CDR3 region is CASSVSVGTVETQYF. CDR3 sequence (DNA): TGTGCCAGCAGCGTCTCCGTCGGGACCGTAGAGACCCAGTACTTC.

This rearrangement joins TRBV5-4 to TRBJ1-1; 9 bases are a match to TRBD1. Germline V gives CDR1 SGHNT, CDR2 YYREEE (reference sequence). V was clipped by 4 bases and J by 2 bases; unmatched bases: 6. This CDR3 is 15 amino acids long. CDR3 region: CASSGGDRVNTEAFF. In DNA, the CDR3 is TGTGCCAGCAGCGGTGGGGACAGGGTTAACACTGAAGCTTTCTTT.

The rearrangement links TRBV15 to TRBJ1-2; 8 bases agree with TRBD1. After removal of 4 bases from V and 6 bases from J, the junction contained 10 bases not matched to a gene. CDR3 size: 15 residues. From germline, CDR1 is LNHNV and CDR2 YYDKDF (reference sequence). CDR3 region: CATSTSRGRLDGYTF. In DNA, the CDR3 is TGTGCCACCAGCACCAGCAGGGGGCGACTGGATGGCTACACCTTC.

The table lists this clone with a count of one. This chain uses TRBV6-5 with TRBJ2-1, with 7 bases aligning to TRBD1. Per the germline V gene, CDR1 is MNHEY and CDR2 is SVGAGI. The CDR3 is 15 residues long. V was pared by 6 bases and J by 6 bases, with 11 bases of the junction left unmatched. The CDR3 sequence: CASRVRGRVVNEQFF. CDR3 DNA sequence: TGTGCCAGCAGGGTTAGGGGGCGCGTGGTCAATGAGCAGTTCTTC.

The J gene is TRBJ2-2, the V gene TRBV6-1, with D maybe TRBD2 (5 bases). There are 15 residues in the CDR3. Germline V gene sequence: CDR1 MNHNS, CDR2 SASEGT. V lost 7 bases and J 6 bases, leaving 18 bases between the germline ends. The DNA of the CDR3 is TGTGCCAGCAAGTATCTTGGGGAGAGGGCCGGGGAGCTGTTTTTT. Protein: CASKYLGERAGELFF.

The rearrangement joins TRBV18 to TRBJ2-1; TRBD2 is a possible D gene (6 bases). The CDR3 is 13 amino acids. CDR1 is KGHSH and CDR2 is LQKENI in the germline V gene. The V end lost 0 bases, the J end lost 10 bases, and 10 bases lay between the germline ends. DNA of the CDR3: TGTGCCAGCTCACCACCGGTAGGAGGGGAGCAGTTCTTC. It yields the protein CASSPPVGGEQFF.

The chain combines TRBV18 with TRBJ2-5, with 7 bases matching TRBD1. V shed 6 bases, J shed 2 bases, and the junction held 3 bases outside the gene matches. The CDR3 runs 13 residues. Germline V CDR1 and CDR2: KGHSH, LQKENI. CDR3 protein: CASSRQGQETQYF. CDR3 DNA: TGTGCCAGCTCGAGACAGGGACAAGAGACCCAGTACTTC.

This chain connects TRBV4-3 to TRBJ2-2; 11 bases map to TRBD2. Germline trimming cut 3 bases from V and 6 bases from J; bases unmatched to any gene: 9. There are 17 residues in the CDR3. Germline CDR1 is LGHNA and CDR2 is YSLEER. The CDR3 here is CASSQAPGLAVPGELFF. CDR3 nucleotides: TGCGCCAGCAGCCAGGCACCGGGACTAGCGGTCCCCGGGGAGCTGTTTTTT.

This CDR3 is CASSLWGTEQFF. DNA of the CDR3: TGTGCCAGCAGCTTATGGGGAACTGAGCAGTTCTTC. The chain is built from TRBV7-2 and TRBJ2-1, with D uncertain. This CDR3 is 12 amino acids long. Per germline, CDR1 SGHTA and CDR2 FQGNSA. V gave up 2 bases and J gave up 9 bases, with 8 bases separating them.

V gene TRBV7-9 combines with J gene TRBJ2-1; 15 nucleotides align to TRBD2. V gave up 3 bases and J gave up 8 bases; unmatched junction bases: 8. CDR1 SEHNR and CDR2 FQNEAQ come from the germline V gene (reference sequence). The CDR3 has 17 residues. CDR3 sequence: CASSFPGLAGGRDEQFF. CDR3 nucleotides: TGTGCCAGCAGCTTCCCCGGACTAGCGGGGGGGCGGGATGAGCAGTTCTTC. The full variable domain, with the rest looked up from reference TRBV7-9 and TRBJ2-1, is DTGVSQNPRHKITKRGQNVTFRCDPISEHNRLYWYRQTLGQGPEFLTYFQNEAQLEKSRLLSDRFSAERPKGSFSTLEIQRTEQGDSAMYLCASSFPGLAGGRDEQFFGPGTRLTVL.

As concerns this clone: A junction boundary mismatches the germline segment, possibly from a read error. The chain carries TRBV7-7 and TRBJ2-5, with a weak D call TRBD2 (7 bases). The CDR3 is made up of 14 amino acids. Germline assignment: CDR1 SSHAT and CDR2 FNYEAQ (reference sequence). CDR3 loop: CASSPRGRGETQYF. The CDR3 DNA is TGTGCTAGCAGCCCCCGGGGGAGGGGGGAGACCCAGTACTTC. Looking up the rest from reference TRBV7-7 and TRBJ2-5 gives the full variable domain: GAGVSQSPRYKVTKRGQDVTLRCDPISSHATLYWYQQALGQGPEFLTYFNYEAQPDKSGLPSDRFSAERPEGSISTLTIQRTEQRDSAMYRCASSPRGRGETQYFGPGTRLLVL.

The rearrangement links TRBV5-6 to TRBJ1-1; no clear D gene. Germline V lookup: CDR1 SGHDT, CDR2 YYEEEE. CDR3 length equals 12 residues. V gave up 5 bases and J gave up 5 bases, with 10 bases separating them. Here the CDR3 reads CASRREQTEAFF. CDR3 coding DNA: TGTGCCAGCAGAAGGGAACAAACTGAAGCTTTCTTT.

This clone has a handful of counts. The V gene is TRBV11-2, the J gene TRBJ1-1, with D unclear. V gave up 2 bases and J gave up 1 base, with 5 bases separating them. Germline V gives CDR1 SGHAT, CDR2 FQNNGV. The CDR3 length is 13 residues. DNA of the CDR3: TGTGCCAGCAGCTTATCCCCGAACACTGAAGCTTTCTTT. Its protein is CASSLSPNTEAFF.

For this clone: The sample carries other DNA sequences with the same CDR3. The J gene is TRBJ2-1, the V gene TRBV15; 8 nucleotides line up with TRBD2. Per germline, CDR1 LNHNV and CDR2 YYDKDF (reference sequence). The length of the CDR3 is 16 residues. The V and J ends lost 1 base and 0 bases, in that order; junction bases with no gene match: 2. CDR3 DNA: TGTGCCACCAGCAGAGGCGGGAGGAGCTCCTACAATGAGCAGTTCTTC. This gives the protein CATSRGGRSSYNEQFF.

This rearrangement joins TRBV13 to TRBJ2-7; 8 positions match TRBD2. This CDR3 comprises 17 residues. V was clipped by 2 bases and J by 3 bases; unmatched bases: 12. CDR1 is PRHDT, CDR2 FYEKMQ, per germline (reference sequence). The CDR3 coding sequence is TGTGCCAGCAGCTTATCGGCGGGGGGTAGCGCTGGCTACGAGCAGTACTTC. Translated: CASSLSAGGSAGYEQYF.

V and J are TRBV7-5 and TRBJ1-5. TRBV7-5 is termed a pseudogene. There are 12 residues in the CDR3. The CDR3 DNA reads TGTGCCAGAATGGAGGATAATCAGCCCCAGCATTTT. Protein product: CARMEDNQPQHF.

The chain recombines TRBV5-1 with TRBJ2-1; TRBD1 is a possible D gene (7 bases). The germline CDR1 and CDR2 sequences are SGHRS and YFSETQ. There are 16 residues in the CDR3. V was clipped by 1 base and J by 2 bases, with 13 bases between them. CDR3 sequence: CASSLSGGGPYNEQFF. The CDR3 DNA follows: TGCGCCAGCAGCTTGTCAGGAGGGGGCCCCTACAATGAGCAGTTCTTC.

The V and J genes are TRBV7-6 and TRBJ1-3; no definite D call. V was clipped by 4 bases and J by 8 bases, with 6 bases between them. The CDR3 loop spans 11 amino acids. In germline, CDR1 is SGHVS, CDR2 FNYEAQ. The CDR3 loop is CASSSRDTIYF. Here the CDR3 DNA reads TGTGCCAGCAGCTCTAGGGACACCATATATTTT.

This clone was found once. The chain recombines TRBV19 with TRBJ2-7; the D gene is possibly TRBD2 (6 bases). This CDR3 comprises 13 residues. From germline, CDR1 is LNHDA and CDR2 SQIVND (reference sequence). Trimming removed 4 bases at V and 4 bases at J, with 11 bases between. The CDR3 is CASSSAAGYEQYF. The DNA of the CDR3 is TGTGCCAGTAGTAGCGCGGCGGGATACGAGCAGTACTTC.